The 24 T cell receptor beta chains given below trace back to one sample, sequenced in a study of cytomegalovirus exposure and HLA in healthy donors (dated 2017 in TCRdb). Receptor amplification or capture employed the immunoSEQ multiplex PCR assay. TCRdb's version of the immuneACCESS table is confined to in-frame rearrangements and falls short of the full clone set. An unresolved V gene accounts for under half of the shortfall where checked; the remainder is of unknown origin. The sample table records 150,000 to 200,000 clones; about four fifths of these occur just once. The top ten clonotypes cover roughly 10% of the sample. Sequencing input: PBMCs. The receptors come from a man aged 25-40 years in good health and CMV-seropositive.

The chain is built from TRBV5-1 and TRBJ2-5; 8 positions agree with TRBD2. The CDR3 length is 14 residues. Trimming at V came to 5 bases and at J to 5 bases, leaving 8 bases not matched to a gene. Germline CDR1 reads SGHRS; CDR2 reads YFSETQ. CDR3 region: CASSPTGGGETQYF. As DNA, the CDR3 is TGCGCCAGCAGTCCGACAGGCGGGGGGGAGACCCAGTACTTC.

The CDR3 here is CASSDSSGASTQYF. The CDR3 coding sequence is TGCGCCAGCAGTGATAGTAGCGGAGCGTCTACGCAGTATTTT. V is TRBV10-2 and J is TRBJ2-3; maybe TRBD2 (6 bases). V was pared by 3 bases and J by 8 bases, with 15 bases between. The CDR3 runs 14 residues. Germline CDR1 WSHSY, CDR2 SAAADI.

CDR3 loop: CASSVGQSNTGELFF. The CDR3 DNA sequence: TGTGCCAGCAGCGTAGGACAGTCGAACACCGGGGAGCTGTTTTTT. The chain carries TRBV9 and TRBJ2-2; D is possibly TRBD1 (5 bases). V was shortened by 0 bases and J by 0 bases, with 6 bases between the two germline ends. Germline values: CDR1 SGDLS, CDR2 YYNGEE. This CDR3 comprises 15 residues.

CDR3 sequence: CASRLDSRYQETQYF. In nucleotides, the CDR3 is TGTGCCAGCAGACTCGACAGCAGGTACCAAGAGACCCAGTACTTC. V is TRBV5-6 and J is TRBJ2-5; D is possibly TRBD1 (5 bases). The CDR3 runs 15 residues. V was cut by 5 bases and J by 0 bases, with 14 bases left in between. CDR1 and CDR2 (germline): SGHDT, YYEEEE.

The table lists this clone with a count of one. The chain is built from TRBV29-1 and TRBJ2-1, with D maybe TRBD2 (5 bases). CDR1 and CDR2 (germline): SQVTM, ANQGSEA. Trimming took 0 bases from V and 3 from J, leaving 6 bases between them. This CDR3 contains 13 residues. In DNA form, the CDR3 reads TGCAGCGTTGAAGAAAGCGGCTACAATGAGCAGTTCTTC. Translated, it gives CSVEESGYNEQFF.

This chain uses TRBV10-2 with TRBJ1-4; 7 nucleotides agree with TRBD1. The CDR3 is 15 residues long. The germline V gene encodes CDR1 WSHSY and CDR2 SAAADI. Trimming cost V 5 bases and J 6 bases; bases outside gene matches: 9. CDR3 bases: TGCGCCAGCAGTTCCACCGGGACAGCTCATGAAAAACTGTTTTTT. Translating it yields CASSSTGTAHEKLFF.

V is TRBV6-5 and J is TRBJ2-1, with TRBD2 matching over 8 bases. CDR1 and CDR2 from the germline V gene are MNHEY and SVGAGI. The CDR3 length is 15 residues. Losses at the gene ends were 4 bases for V and 3 bases for J; bases not matched to a gene: 5. Here the CDR3 reads CASSLKTSVYNEQFF. Written as DNA, the CDR3 is TGTGCCAGCAGTTTGAAGACTAGCGTCTACAATGAGCAGTTCTTC.

This clone was seen more than once but under ten times. The chain couples TRBV6-4 to TRBJ2-3, with D maybe TRBD2 (7 bases). V lost 0 bases to trimming and J lost 5 bases, with 15 bases between them. This CDR3 comprises 16 residues. Germline V CDR1 and CDR2: MRHNA, SNTAGT. The CDR3 DNA reads TGTGCCAGCAGTGACTCCCTGGGGGGGGGCCAAGATACGCAGTATTTT. It specifies CASSDSLGGGQDTQYF.

The rearrangement uses TRBV7-9 and TRBJ1-2; TRBD1 is a possible D gene (5 bases). This CDR3 spans 13 amino acids. V shed 8 bases and J shed 4 bases, with 14 bases lying between them. Germline V CDR1 and CDR2: SEHNR, FQNEAQ (reference sequence). In DNA form, the CDR3 reads TGTGCCAGCCTCAGGGATGACCTCTATGGCTACACCTTC. This gives the protein CASLRDDLYGYTF.

The rearrangement joins TRBV12-5 to TRBJ1-5; weak D call: TRBD1 (5 bases). V gave up 1 base and J gave up 2 bases, with 12 bases separating them. The CDR3 is made up of 16 amino acids. Germline CDR1 is LGHNT and CDR2 is FRNRAP. CDR3 residues: CASGLAPRGGNQPQHF. CDR3 in DNA: TGTGCTAGTGGTTTGGCCCCCCGGGGGGGCAATCAGCCCCAGCATTTT. The full variable domain, in which reference TRBV12-5 and TRBJ1-5 provide the parts outside the CDR3, is DARVTQTPRHKVTEMGQEVTMRCQPILGHNTVFWYRQTMMQGLELLAYFRNRAPLDDSGMPKDRFSAEMPDATLATLKIQPSEPRDSAVYFCASGLAPRGGNQPQHFGDGTRLSIL.

This clone was observed a few times. This rearrangement joins TRBV10-1 to TRBJ2-5, with 10 bases that match TRBD2. The trim removed 0 bases at V and 5 bases at J, leaving 6 bases unmatched. Germline loops: CDR1 WNHNN, CDR2 SYGVQD (reference sequence). The CDR3 totals 16 residues. The CDR3, as DNA: TGCGCCAGCAGTGAGTCGGCTAGCGGGAGCGGGGAGACCCAGTACTTC. Translating it yields CASSESASGSGETQYF.

The V and J genes are TRBV6-1 and TRBJ2-1, with D possibly TRBD2 on 6 matching bases. The CDR3 totals 13 residues. The ends were cut back, 8 bases at V and 0 bases at J, with 8 bases in the middle. In germline, CDR1 is MNHNS, CDR2 SASEGT. This CDR3 reads CASRTTSYNEQFF. The CDR3 coding sequence is TGTGCCAGCCGGACTACCTCCTACAATGAGCAGTTCTTC.

The CDR3 reads CASSSLSTGGTEAFF. The CDR3 DNA follows: TGTGCCAGCAGCTCACTCTCCACGGGAGGCACTGAAGCTTTCTTT. The J gene is TRBJ1-1, the V gene TRBV7-9, with D uncertain. From germline, CDR1 is SEHNR and CDR2 FQNEAQ (reference sequence). The CDR3 spans 15 residues. Trimming shortened V by 4 bases and J by 4 bases, and 16 bases separated the two germline ends.

This chain joins TRBV9 and TRBJ2-5, with TRBD1 matching over 9 bases. V gave up 7 bases and J gave up 0 bases; unmatched junction bases: 10. Germline CDR1 is SGDLS and CDR2 is YYNGEE. This CDR3 region has 16 residues. The CDR3 coding sequence is TGTGCCAGCGGCCGGGACAGGGCAGGGTACCAAGAGACCCAGTACTTC. This gives the protein CASGRDRAGYQETQYF.

The V and J genes are TRBV13 and TRBJ2-5, with D hard to call. V was shortened by 5 bases and J by 5 bases, with 12 bases between the two germline ends. Per the germline V gene, CDR1 is PRHDT and CDR2 is FYEKMQ (reference sequence). CDR3 length: 13 amino acids. This CDR3 is CASSPRLSETQYF. For the CDR3, the DNA is TGTGCCAGCAGCCCGCGGTTATCCGAGACCCAGTACTTC.

This sequence joins TRBV18 and TRBJ1-3, with D perhaps TRBD1 (6 bases). The CDR3 length is 15 residues. Trimming took 6 bases from V and 0 from J, leaving 12 bases between them. From germline, CDR1 is KGHSH and CDR2 LQKENI. DNA of the CDR3: TGTGCCAGCTCCCTCGGACAGACCTCTGGAAACACCATATATTTT. Residues: CASSLGQTSGNTIYF.

This clone was detected a few times. The chain couples TRBV18 to TRBJ1-1; D is perhaps TRBD1 (5 bases). The CDR3 loop spans 15 amino acids. V dropped 3 bases and J dropped 1 base, with 12 bases sitting between them. Germline assignment: CDR1 KGHSH and CDR2 LQKENI. In DNA, the CDR3 is TGTGCCAGCTCACCGATGGGCGGGACGAACACTGAAGCTTTCTTT. Its protein product is CASSPMGGTNTEAFF.

The V and J genes are TRBV13 and TRBJ2-7; TRBD2 matches 11 bases. This CDR3 comprises 16 residues. Germline values: CDR1 PRHDT, CDR2 FYEKMQ (reference sequence). Losses at the gene ends were 1 base for V and 0 bases for J; bases not matched to a gene: 2. The CDR3 DNA reads as TGTGCCAGCAGCTTAGCCGGGACTAGCGGCTCCTACGAGCAGTACTTC. It specifies CASSLAGTSGSYEQYF.

In nucleotides, the CDR3 is TGTGCCAGCAGTGAAATGAGATTGGGCAGGGGGGCCTATGGCTACACCTTC. This encodes CASSEMRLGRGAYGYTF. The J gene is TRBJ1-2, the V gene TRBV2; TRBD1 matches 7 bases. The J segment lost 4 bases and the V segment lost 2 bases, leaving 13 bases of the junction unmatched. The CDR3 loop spans 17 amino acids. In germline, CDR1 is SNHLY, CDR2 FYNNEI.

The chain couples TRBV11-2 to TRBJ1-1; D perhaps matches TRBD1 (6 bases). V was shortened by 2 bases and J by 0 bases, with 10 bases between the two germline ends. This CDR3 region has 15 residues. Germline V gene lookup returns CDR1 SGHAT and CDR2 FQNNGV. In DNA, the CDR3 is TGTGCCAGCAGCTTATCAGAGGGGGTGAACACTGAAGCTTTCTTT. It translates to CASSLSEGVNTEAFF.

The rearrangement uses TRBV7-9 and TRBJ1-1; D unresolved. Germline V gives CDR1 SEHNR, CDR2 FQNEAQ (reference sequence). The V end lost 5 bases, the J end lost 0 bases, and 10 bases lay between the germline ends. The CDR3 spans 14 residues. The CDR3 reads CASSPQLLNTEAFF. In nucleotides, the CDR3 is TGTGCCAGCAGCCCACAGTTATTGAACACTGAAGCTTTCTTT.

The chain recombines TRBV7-2 with TRBJ2-3; D might be TRBD2 (6 bases). CDR3 size: 17 residues. The V end lost 1 base, the J end lost 6 bases, and 20 bases lay between the germline ends. The germline CDR1 and CDR2 sequences are SGHTA and FQGNSA. CDR3 loop: CASSLVPRGDTMDTQYF. CDR3 coding DNA: TGTGCCAGCAGCTTAGTCCCGCGGGGTGATACCATGGATACGCAGTATTTT.

V is TRBV29-1 and J is TRBJ1-1, with D unclear. Trimming stripped 2 bases from V and 2 bases from J, with 18 bases between. This CDR3 spans 16 amino acids. Germline-derived CDR1 and CDR2 are SQVTM and ANQGSEA. The CDR3 sequence is CSVERGALGGNTEAFF. DNA for the CDR3: TGCAGCGTTGAACGGGGAGCTCTCGGAGGTAACACTGAAGCTTTCTTT.

This clone has more than one count but fewer than ten. The chain is built from TRBV6-4 and TRBJ2-2; a weak D match, TRBD2 (7 bases). The CDR3 extends over 15 amino acids. Germline values: CDR1 MRHNA, CDR2 SNTAGT. V lost 2 bases, J lost 3 bases, and 10 bases lay in between. The CDR3 here is CASSDGGGDTGELFF. For the CDR3, the DNA is TGTGCCAGCAGTGACGGGGGGGGCGACACCGGGGAGCTGTTTTTT.